These 11 T cell receptor beta chains were all obtained from the same sample, sequenced in a study of T cell repertoires in cytomegalovirus infection. Which antigens these TCRs recognize remains unknown. TCRdb redid the calling of the reads with MiXCR, one entry per CDR3 protein. The repertoire has about 340,000 distinct CDR3 sequences, almost 30% of them found once; the top ten carry 20%. The sample here was cultured PBMCs, taken from culture after CMV antigen stimulation. All receptors come from a human donor in good health (CMV status not recorded). Some clones in this sample may be carry-over from other donors' samples.

The chain joins TRBV7-9 to TRBJ2-5; TRBD2 is a possible D gene (5 bases). Germline CDR1 reads SEHNR; CDR2 reads FQNEAQ (reference sequence). The CDR3 runs to 15 residues. The ends were cut back, 2 bases at V and 3 bases at J, with 13 bases in the middle. Written as DNA, the CDR3 is TGTGCCAGCAGCTTATCCCATGCGGGCGAAGAGACCCAGTACTTC. Translation: CASSLSHAGEETQYF.

This clonotype has just a few counts. The chain uses TRBV5-5 and TRBJ2-7, with D possibly called TRBD1 or TRBD2 (6 bases each). The CDR3 totals 13 residues. Trimming stripped 9 bases from V and 2 bases from J, with 15 bases between. Germline V CDR1 and CDR2: SGHKS, YYEKEE (reference sequence). This CDR3 is CATRRGTTYEQYF. In nucleotides, the CDR3 is TGTGCCACCAGGAGGGGGACAACCTACGAGCAGTACTTC. The whole variable domain, remainder taken from reference TRBV5-5 and TRBJ2-7, is DAGVTQSPTHLIKTRGQQVTLRCSPISGHKSVSWYQQVLGQGPQFIFQYYEKEERGRGNFPDRFSARQFPNYSSELNVNALLLGDSALYLCATRRGTTYEQYFGPGTRLTVT.

This clonotype was detected only once. The chain uses TRBV3-1 and TRBJ2-3; a possible D gene is TRBD1 (5 bases). Germline V CDR1 and CDR2: LGHDT, YNNKEL (reference sequence). The CDR3 sequence is 15 residues long. V lost 1 base and J 0 bases, leaving 8 bases between the germline ends. CDR3 bases: TGTGCCAGCAGCCAAGGGGGCCGGAGCACAGATACGCAGTATTTT. It codes for CASSQGGRSTDTQYF.

The sample holds a few counts of this clonotype. The chain is built from TRBV28 and TRBJ2-5, with unresolved D. V was clipped by 8 bases and J by 1 base, with 14 bases between them. This CDR3 contains 14 residues. Germline-derived CDR1 and CDR2 are MDHEN and SYDVKM. This CDR3 is CASGFAMLQETQYF. The DNA for the CDR3 is TGTGCCAGCGGGTTTGCAATGCTCCAAGAGACCCAGTACTTC.

The CDR3 region is CASSLRLASTDTQYF. The CDR3 DNA sequence: TGTGCCAGCAGCTTGAGGCTAGCGAGCACAGATACGCAGTATTTT. The rearrangement joins TRBV5-4 to TRBJ2-3; TRBD2 is a possible D gene (6 bases). The CDR3 spans 15 residues. The ends were cut back, 1 base at V and 0 bases at J, with 9 bases in the middle. CDR1 and CDR2 from the germline V gene are SGHNT and YYREEE (reference sequence).

This clonotype is labeled medium-sized (0.01 to 0.1%). The gene calls are TRBV7-8 and TRBJ2-7, with 9 bases identical to TRBD2. The J segment lost 0 bases and the V segment lost 2 bases, leaving 5 bases of the junction unmatched. The CDR3 length is 16 residues. Germline CDR1 is SGHVS and CDR2 is FQNEAQ. Written as DNA, the CDR3 is TGTGCCAGCAGCTTACTAGCGGGAACCCTCTCCTACGAGCAGTACTTC. It encodes CASSLLAGTLSYEQYF.

V usage is TRBV9 and J usage is TRBJ2-7; weak D call: TRBD1 (6 bases). The CDR3 covers 13 residues. Germline loops: CDR1 SGDLS, CDR2 YYNGEE. V was trimmed by 2 bases and J by 6 bases, leaving 12 bases between them. CDR3 bases: TGTGCCAGCAGCGTGGCAGGGGCCGGCGAGCAGTACTTC. The encoded protein is CASSVAGAGEQYF.

This clonotype was counted at least ten times. V usage is TRBV7-9 and J usage is TRBJ1-5; the D gene is possibly TRBD1 (5 bases). V was pared by 5 bases and J by 0 bases, with 11 bases between. CDR1 SEHNR and CDR2 FQNEAQ come from the germline V gene (reference sequence). The CDR3 is 15 residues long. As DNA, the CDR3 is TGTGCCAGCAGCCCTCGGGGGGATAGCAATCAGCCCCAGCATTTT. Its translation: CASSPRGDSNQPQHF.

A word on this clonotype: The CDR3 does not close with the conserved phenylalanine or tryptophan, likely indicating a read error. The chain is built from TRBV7-2 and TRBJ1-3; D ambiguous. CDR3 length: 15 amino acids. The V end was cut by 5 bases, the J end by 0 bases, with 11 bases between. Germline CDR1 SGHTA, CDR2 FQGNSA. CDR3 loop: CASSTTASSGNTIYL. For the CDR3, the DNA is TGTGCCAGCAGCACCACAGCGAGCTCTGGAAACACCATATATTTA.

There are a few counts of this clonotype. The chain uses TRBV29-1 and TRBJ2-7; 7 bases are shared with TRBD2. From germline, CDR1 is SQVTM and CDR2 ANQGSEA. This CDR3 is 16 amino acids long. V lost 2 bases, J lost 0 bases, and 10 bases stayed unmatched. CDR3 sequence: CSVEWLASGPSYEQYF. The CDR3, as DNA: TGCAGCGTTGAATGGTTGGCTAGCGGACCCTCCTACGAGCAGTACTTC.

This clonotype has more than one count but fewer than ten. The rearrangement links TRBV29-1 to TRBJ1-1; D gene ambiguous. The V end was cut by 7 bases, the J end by 2 bases, with 17 bases between. The CDR3 totals 14 residues. CDR1 SQVTM and CDR2 ANQGSEA come from the germline V gene. The CDR3 nucleotides are TGCAGCGCTAAACCGAGAGCAGTAAACACTGAAGCTTTCTTT. It is translated as CSAKPRAVNTEAFF.